The rows below give T cell receptor beta chains drawn from one sample of a study of a mutant IDH1 vaccine in newly diagnosed glioma. The antigens for these receptors are not known. This table comes from immunoSEQ multiplex PCR, and its TCRdb copy is limited to in-frame clones, with some not included. Among about 54,000 clones listed, 80% to 85% were seen once. The specimen comprised PBMCs, sampled from a glioma patient whose treatment included an IDH1 peptide vaccine. These receptors all stem from a woman between 18 and 29 years old with glioma. Each CDR3 is given with its conserved first and last residue. D genes are given only for firm matches. A row's size may be missing; if present it is once, few, many or a size class.

clone size	J gene	D gene	V gene	CDR3 length	CDR3 protein	CDR3 DNA
-	TRBJ2-7	-	TRBV28	17	CASSLSPWRGHSYEQYF	TGTGCCAGCAGTTTATCTCCCTGGAGGGGCCACTCCTACGAGCAGTACTTC
-	TRBJ2-7	-	TRBV6-1	11	CASSAKDEQYF	TGTGCCAGCAGTGCTAAGGACGAGCAGTACTTC
-	TRBJ2-1	TRBD2	TRBV5-6	16	CASSLALAGSYNEQFF	TGTGCCAGCAGCTTGGCCCTAGCGGGATCTTACAATGAGCAGTTCTTC
once	TRBJ2-5	TRBD2	TRBV15	15	CATSNERRGEETQYF	TGTGCCACCAGCAATGAACGGCGGGGGGAAGAGACCCAGTACTTC
-	TRBJ1-1	-	TRBV6-1	13	CASPTGTNTEAFF	TGTGCCAGCCCGACCGGGACAAACACTGAAGCTTTCTTT
-	TRBJ1-2	TRBD1	TRBV6-5	16	CASSYSTGGWYYGYTF	TGTGCCAGCAGTTACTCGACAGGGGGTTGGTACTATGGCTACACCTTC
-	TRBJ2-1	-	TRBV6-6	13	CAALGVSYNEQFF	TGTGCCGCTCTGGGAGTTTCCTACAATGAGCAGTTCTTC
-	TRBJ2-7	TRBD2	TRBV6-5	15	CASSYSAGGWDEQYF	TGTGCCAGCAGTTACTCGGCGGGGGGCTGGGACGAGCAGTACTTC
-	TRBJ1-6	TRBD1	TRBV6-5	15	CASSARQGSNSPLHF	TGTGCCAGCAGTGCCCGACAGGGGAGCAATTCACCCCTCCACTTT
-	TRBJ1-2	-	TRBV6-6	13	CASSRGGLYGYTF	TGTGCCAGCAGCCGCGGGGGTCTCTATGGCTACACCTTC
-	TRBJ2-2	-	TRBV7-9	15	CASSLVTIFGGELFF	TGTGCCAGCAGCTTAGTGACTATATTTGGCGGGGAGCTGTTTTTT
-	TRBJ2-7	-	TRBV2	10	CASRGGEQYF	TGTGCCAGCAGGGGGGGAGAGCAGTACTTC
-	TRBJ2-1	-	TRBV4-3	14	CASSQDTGRYEQFF	TGCGCCAGCAGCCAAGATACGGGGCGGTATGAGCAGTTCTTC
-	TRBJ2-3	TRBD1	TRBV6-1	17	CASSEAPGTAHTDTQYF	TGTGCCAGCAGTGAAGCACCCGGGACAGCACACACAGATACGCAGTATTTT
-	TRBJ2-1	TRBD1	TRBV6-5	12	CASSPTGDEQFF	TGTGCCAGCAGCCCCACAGGGGATGAGCAGTTCTTC
-	TRBJ2-5	-	TRBV30	12	CAWSMGQETQYF	TGTGCCTGGAGTATGGGTCAAGAGACCCAGTACTTC
-	TRBJ2-2	TRBD1	TRBV9	15	CASSVTGGITGELFF	TGTGCCAGCAGCGTGACAGGGGGCATAACCGGGGAGCTGTTTTTT
once	TRBJ2-7	-	TRBV6-5	13	CASSERGPYEQYF	TGTGCCAGCTCGGAAAGGGGCCCCTACGAGCAGTACTTC
-	TRBJ1-5	-	TRBV6-5	14	CASRQQGFNQPQHF	TGTGCCAGCAGGCAACAGGGCTTCAATCAGCCCCAGCATTTT
-	TRBJ1-2	-	TRBV19	14	CASSITGGDYGYTF	TGTGCCAGTAGTATAACCGGCGGAGACTATGGCTACACCTTC
-	TRBJ1-3	-	TRBV30	17	CAWSVRSRQWSGNTIYF	TGTGCCTGGAGTGTACGGTCTCGGCAATGGTCGGGCAACACCATATATTTT
-	TRBJ2-2	-	TRBV7-7	16	CASSPNGDSNTGELFF	TGTGCCAGCAGCCCCAACGGGGACTCGAACACCGGGGAGCTGTTTTTT
-	TRBJ2-7	-	TRBV6-1	12	CASSISGREQYF	TGTGCCAGCAGTATAAGCGGGCGTGAGCAGTACTTC
once	TRBJ2-7	-	TRBV6-5	11	CASFEGSEQYF	TGTGCCAGTTTCGAAGGGAGCGAGCAGTACTTC
-	TRBJ2-7	-	TRBV7-6	15	CASSLKGDNAYEQYF	TGTGCCAGCAGCTTAAAGGGTGACAACGCCTACGAGCAGTACTTC
-	TRBJ2-1	-	TRBV6-5	11	CASRGGWLQFF	TGTGCCAGCAGGGGGGGCTGGCTGCAGTTCTTC
-	TRBJ2-6	-	TRBV4-1	16	CASSPDRSSGANVLTF	TGCGCCAGCAGTCCTGACCGTAGCTCTGGGGCCAACGTCCTGACTTTC
-	TRBJ1-3	-	TRBV18	15	CASSPRGPTSNTIYF	TGTGCCAGCTCACCAAGGGGACCGACTTCAAACACCATATATTTT
few	TRBJ2-7	-	TRBV29-1	13	CSARDTISYEQYF	TGCAGCGCTCGGGACACCATCTCCTACGAGCAGTACTTC
-	TRBJ2-5	-	TRBV9	14	CASSVLPGPETQYF	TGTGCCAGCAGCGTACTCCCGGGCCCGGAGACCCAGTACTTC
-	TRBJ2-1	-	TRBV7-9	14	CASNTDGLTNEQFF	TGTGCCAGCAATACAGACGGCTTAACCAATGAGCAGTTCTTC
-	TRBJ1-2	-	TRBV4-2	15	CASSQEMGGGYGYTF	TGTGCCAGCAGCCAAGAGATGGGGGGAGGATATGGCTACACCTTC
-	TRBJ1-3	-	TRBV7-8	20	CASITSAANRADRSGNTIYF	TGTGCCAGCATAACGTCCGCAGCCAACAGGGCCGACCGCTCTGGAAACACCATATATTTT
-	TRBJ2-1	TRBD1	TRBV13	14	CASSIGTAYNEQFF	TGTGCCAGCAGCATCGGGACAGCTTACAATGAGCAGTTCTTC
-	TRBJ1-2	TRBD1	TRBV4-2	14	CASSQGGQGAGYTF	TGTGCCAGCAGCCAAGGTGGACAGGGGGCTGGCTACACCTTC
-	TRBJ1-5	TRBD1	TRBV27	14	CASSTGQAHQPQHF	TGTGCCAGCAGTACGGGACAGGCTCATCAGCCCCAGCATTTT
-	TRBJ2-2	-	TRBV7-9	16	CASSPNQGPNTGELFF	TGTGCCAGCAGCCCAAACCAGGGACCCAACACCGGGGAGCTGTTTTTT
-	TRBJ2-3	-	TRBV5-5	13	CASSTGLTDTQYF	TGTGCCAGCAGTACGGGACTCACAGATACGCAGTATTTT